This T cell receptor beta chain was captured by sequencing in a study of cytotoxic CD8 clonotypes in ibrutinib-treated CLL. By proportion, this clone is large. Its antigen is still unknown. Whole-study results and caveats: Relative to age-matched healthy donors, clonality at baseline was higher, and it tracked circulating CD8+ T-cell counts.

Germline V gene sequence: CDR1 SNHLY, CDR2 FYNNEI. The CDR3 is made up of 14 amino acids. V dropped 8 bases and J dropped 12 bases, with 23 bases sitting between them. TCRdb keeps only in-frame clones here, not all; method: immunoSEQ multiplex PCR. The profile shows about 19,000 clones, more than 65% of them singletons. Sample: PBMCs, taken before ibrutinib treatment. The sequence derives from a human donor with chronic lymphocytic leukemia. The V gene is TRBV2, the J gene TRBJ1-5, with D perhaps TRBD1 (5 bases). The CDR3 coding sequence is TGTGCCAGCGGCGGGGCCCCAGGCTCGGGGGTCCAGCATTTT. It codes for CASGGAPGSGVQHF. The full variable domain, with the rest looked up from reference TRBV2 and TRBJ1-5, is EPEVTQTPSHQVTQMGQEVILRCVPISNHLYFYWYRQILGQKVEFLVSFYNNEISEKSEIFDDQFSVERPDGSNFTLKIRSTKLEDSAMYFCASGGAPGSGVQHFGDGTRLSIL.